The 32 T cell receptor beta chains presented below share a single source sample, sequenced in a study of early T cells in non-severe SARS-CoV-2 infection (dated by TCRdb to the early 2020s). The method behind the library was 5' RACE. The instrument was a NextSeq 500. Using fastp at Q25 and MiXCR, TCRdb reprocessed the public reads and kept productive beta chains. Rows matching on CDR3 protein sequence are summarized as one entry with the most common DNA and genes. The sample records about 64,000 distinct CDR3 sequences, over 4.5% of which are singletons. Of the sample, around 4.9% falls within the top ten clones. The sequencing sample was made of whole blood. These receptors all stem from an adult who was a healthcare worker with PCR-confirmed SARS-CoV-2 infection or an uninfected control (not recorded which).

This clonotype was found a few times. The chain links TRBV2 to TRBJ2-5; D is unclear. The germline CDR1 and CDR2 sequences are SNHLY and FYNNEI. Trimming cost V 10 bases and J 5 bases, with 17 bases left between them. CDR3 length: 13 residues. The CDR3, as DNA: TGTGCCACTACTCGACGGCAACGGGAGACCCAGTACTTC. This sequence encodes CATTRRQRETQYF.

This clonotype was detected ten times or more. This chain links TRBV19 with TRBJ2-5; the D call may be TRBD1 or TRBD2 (6 bases each). The CDR3 is 15 amino acids. Germline V gene data show CDR1 as LNHDA and CDR2 as SQIVND (reference sequence). The V and J ends lost 3 bases and 6 bases respectively, with 17 bases between them. CDR3 in amino acids: CASSIRPGAPQTQYF. The DNA for the CDR3 is TGTGCCAGTAGTATTAGGCCGGGGGCTCCCCAGACCCAGTACTTC.

In this sample, this clonotype turned up a few times. The chain links TRBV20-1 to TRBJ2-1; 14 positions match TRBD2. Germline V gene data show CDR1 as DFQATT and CDR2 as SNEGSKA (reference sequence). This CDR3 is built from 16 residues. V lost 0 bases to trimming and J lost 6 bases; unmatched junction nucleotides: 4. CDR3 in amino acids: CSAREGLAGAGNEQFF. DNA of the CDR3: TGCAGTGCTAGAGAGGGACTAGCGGGAGCAGGCAATGAGCAGTTCTTC.

This sequence joins TRBV5-1 and TRBJ2-2, with D perhaps matching TRBD2 (6 bases). The germline V gene has CDR1 SGHRS and CDR2 YFSETQ. The CDR3 loop spans 16 amino acids. The V and J ends lost 0 bases and 8 bases respectively, with 17 bases between them. DNA for the CDR3: TGCGCCAGCAGCTTGGCCGGGACTTCCTTGAGTGGGGAGCTGTTTTTT. This encodes CASSLAGTSLSGELFF.

This clonotype was found a few times. The CDR3 DNA reads TGCAGCGCCACGGACAGCATGAACACTGAAGCTTTCTTT. Protein sequence: CSATDSMNTEAFF. This chain links TRBV29-1 with TRBJ1-1; tentative D call: TRBD1 (6 bases). The germline V gene has CDR1 SQVTM and CDR2 ANQGSEA. Deletions cut 7 bases from V and 0 bases from J, with 12 bases between. The CDR3 spans 13 residues.

The V and J genes are TRBV5-1 and TRBJ1-4; 7 nucleotides match TRBD1. Germline V gene data show CDR1 as SGHRS and CDR2 as YFSETQ. Unmatched junction bases numbered 6, after V lost 1 base and J lost 9 bases. This CDR3 is 14 amino acids long. Written as DNA, the CDR3 is TGCGCCAGCAGCTTGAACCAGGGGGAACAAAAACTGTTTTTT. It yields the protein CASSLNQGEQKLFF. The full variable domain, completed using reference TRBV5-1 and TRBJ1-4, is KAGVTQTPRYLIKTRGQQVTLSCSPISGHRSVSWYQQTPGQGLQFLFEYFSETQRNKGNFPGRFSGRQFSNSRSEMNVSTLELGDSALYLCASSLNQGEQKLFFGSGTQLSVL.

Many counts were recorded for this clonotype. V is TRBV20-1 and J is TRBJ2-7; tentatively, D is TRBD1 (6 bases). Germline V gives CDR1 DFQATT, CDR2 SNEGSKA (reference sequence). V was clipped by 1 base and J by 2 bases, with 12 bases between them. This CDR3 has 14 amino acids. The CDR3 sequence: CSARGSAGAYEQYF. CDR3 nucleotides: TGCAGTGCTAGAGGCTCCGCAGGGGCCTACGAGCAGTACTTC.

This clonotype was seen repeatedly, ten times or more. The CDR3 protein is CASSLWGQNPYEQYF. The CDR3 DNA follows: TGTGCCAGCAGCTTATGGGGACAGAACCCCTACGAGCAGTACTTC. The rearrangement joins TRBV7-2 to TRBJ2-7, with 7 bases fitting TRBD1. V gave up 2 bases and J gave up 2 bases; unmatched junction bases: 6. Germline V CDR1 and CDR2: SGHTA, FQGNSA. The CDR3 loop spans 15 amino acids.

This clonotype was detected ten times or more. The V gene is TRBV5-1, the J gene TRBJ2-6; 10 bases are a match to TRBD1. This CDR3 spans 23 amino acids. Germline CDR1 and CDR2: SGHRS and YFSETQ. Trimming cost V 4 bases and J 0 bases; bases outside gene matches: 22. The CDR3 is CASSRATGTGDLSAFSGANVLTF. Written as DNA, the CDR3 is TGCGCCAGCAGCCGTGCCACCGGGACAGGGGACCTTAGTGCCTTCTCTGGGGCCAACGTCCTGACTTTC.

Only one count was recorded for this clonotype. At one boundary the junction diverges from the germline segment, which might be a read error. Here the CDR3 DNA reads TGTGTCATCTCCGACAGGTCCTCCTACGAGCAGTACTTC. Its translation is CVISDRSSYEQYF. V and J are TRBV10-3 and TRBJ2-7; TRBD1 is a possible D gene (6 bases). The germline gives CDR1 ENHRY, CDR2 SYGVKD. The length of the CDR3 is 13 residues.

This clonotype was counted ten times or more. The rearrangement links TRBV27 to TRBJ2-3; D is unclear. CDR3 length: 14 residues. Germline V lookup: CDR1 MNHEY, CDR2 SMNVEV (reference sequence). Trimming pared 2 bases from V and 2 bases from J, leaving 8 bases between. The CDR3 DNA sequence: TGTGCCAGCAGTTTAGACTCCTTCACAGATACGCAGTATTTT. Translating it yields CASSLDSFTDTQYF.

Of note for this clonotype: A much larger clone lies one base from this, so it may be a read error. CDR3 sequence: CTSSLNFASDTQYF. For the CDR3, the DNA is TGTACCAGCAGCTTAAATTTCGCCTCAGATACGCAGTATTTT. The chain is built from TRBV7-2 and TRBJ2-3, with no clear D. Deletions cut 2 bases from V and 4 bases from J, with 10 bases between. This CDR3 comprises 14 residues. CDR1 and CDR2 (germline): SGHTA, FQGNSA.

This clonotype occurred many times. The chain links TRBV18 to TRBJ1-6; 10 bases agree with TRBD1. Trimming took 3 bases from V and 14 from J; bases not matched to a gene: 10. CDR3 length: 15 residues. The germline gives CDR1 KGHSH, CDR2 LQKENI. This CDR3 is CASSPSGQGISTLHF. CDR3 nucleotide sequence: TGTGCCAGCTCACCCTCGGGACAGGGGATAAGCACCCTCCACTTT.

This clonotype occurred many times. The chain couples TRBV19 to TRBJ1-1; D not resolved. V lost 5 bases and J 6 bases, leaving 13 bases between the germline ends. This CDR3 has 13 amino acids. Germline lookup yields CDR1 LNHDA and CDR2 SQIVND (reference sequence). CDR3 sequence: CASSVFNAAEAFF. CDR3 nucleotide sequence: TGTGCCAGTAGTGTTTTCAATGCCGCTGAAGCTTTCTTT.

This clonotype was seen many times. J is TRBJ2-1 and V is TRBV20-1; TRBD2 matches 9 bases. Trimming cost V 6 bases and J 7 bases; bases outside gene matches: 10. CDR1 is DFQATT, CDR2 SNEGSKA, per germline (reference sequence). The CDR3 consists of 14 residues. CDR3: CSAQTSGLENEQFF. The CDR3 nucleotides read TGCAGTGCCCAGACTAGCGGCCTTGAGAATGAGCAGTTCTTC.

This clonotype was recorded at least ten times. The J gene is TRBJ1-6, the V gene TRBV20-1; D might be TRBD1 (6 bases). Trimming cost V 3 bases and J 5 bases, with 14 bases left between them. Looked up from germline, CDR1 is DFQATT and CDR2 is SNEGSKA (reference sequence). The CDR3 is 15 amino acids. The CDR3 sequence: CSARRGGLHNSPLHF. The DNA for the CDR3 is TGCAGTGCTAGGAGGGGGGGACTCCATAATTCACCCCTCCACTTT.

This clonotype was seen at least ten times. J is TRBJ2-7 and V is TRBV10-3, with D tentatively TRBD1 (6 bases). CDR3 size: 12 residues. CDR1 and CDR2 from the germline V gene are ENHRY and SYGVKD. Deletions cut 10 bases from V and 2 bases from J, with 12 bases between. Here the CDR3 reads CATRDTPYEQYF. Written as DNA, the CDR3 is TGTGCCACACGGGACACCCCCTACGAGCAGTACTTC.

V gene TRBV11-2 combines with J gene TRBJ1-1; weak D call: TRBD1 (5 bases). The CDR3 has 15 amino acids. The V end was cut by 0 bases, the J end by 4 bases, with 12 bases between. Germline loops: CDR1 SGHAT, CDR2 FQNNGV. CDR3 protein: CASSLDRGRGTEAFF. CDR3 nucleotide sequence: TGTGCCAGCAGCTTAGATCGTGGGAGGGGCACTGAAGCTTTCTTT.

This clonotype was seen ten or more times. The rearrangement links TRBV13 to TRBJ1-1, with D tentatively TRBD1 (5 bases). Germline CDR1 reads PRHDT; CDR2 reads FYEKMQ (reference sequence). V was clipped by 2 bases and J by 3 bases, with 10 bases between them. This CDR3 comprises 14 residues. The CDR3 nucleotides are TGTGCCAGCAGCTTAACGCAGGGCTACACTGAAGCTTTCTTT. Amino acids: CASSLTQGYTEAFF. The full variable domain, rest sourced from reference TRBV13 and TRBJ1-1, is AAGVIQSPRHLIKEKRETATLKCYPIPRHDTVYWYQQGPGQDPQFLISFYEKMQSDKGSIPDRFSAQQFSDYHSELNMSSLELGDSALYFCASSLTQGYTEAFFGQGTRLTVV.

This clonotype came up many times. The chain combines TRBV7-6 with TRBJ2-1; TRBD2 matches 12 bases. J gave up 4 bases and V 5 bases, and 3 bases lay outside the gene matches. The CDR3 consists of 15 residues. Germline V gene sequence: CDR1 SGHVS, CDR2 FNYEAQ. CDR3 in amino acids: CASSQTSGGYNEQFF. As DNA, the CDR3 is TGTGCCAGCAGCCAAACTAGCGGGGGGTACAATGAGCAGTTCTTC.

CDR3 sequence (DNA): TGTGCCAGCAGCGCCCACCAGGTCTCTTCAGATACGCAGTATTTT. Its translation is CASSAHQVSSDTQYF. V and J are TRBV27 and TRBJ2-3; D not resolved. Per the germline V gene, CDR1 is MNHEY and CDR2 is SMNVEV (reference sequence). Trimming left V 6 bases short and J 4 bases short, with 17 bases between. The CDR3 spans 15 residues.

The sample holds many counts of this clonotype. The chain has TRBV20-1 and TRBJ1-1; D call uncertain. Germline loops: CDR1 DFQATT, CDR2 SNEGSKA (reference sequence). V was pared by 5 bases and J by 7 bases, with 11 bases between. The CDR3 extends over 11 amino acids. The CDR3 region is CSAVTGFEAFF. The CDR3 DNA reads as TGCAGTGCTGTTACGGGATTTGAAGCTTTCTTT.

The chain is built from TRBV29-1 and TRBJ2-7; no clear D gene. CDR1 and CDR2 (germline): SQVTM, ANQGSEA. Trimming took off 0 bases at V and 3 bases at J, with 9 bases between the two ends. CDR3 length equals 13 residues. The CDR3 DNA is TGCAGCGTTGAAGACAGTAGAGACTACGAGCAGTACTTC. Translation gives CSVEDSRDYEQYF.

This sequence joins TRBV10-2 and TRBJ1-1; TRBD1 matches 7 bases. Germline loops: CDR1 WSHSY, CDR2 SAAADI. The CDR3 contains 11 residues. The junction had 6 bases not matched to a gene; V was cut back by 6 bases and J by 11 bases. The CDR3 nucleotides read TGCGCCAGCAGGGACAGGCTGGTTGCTTTCTTT. Its protein product is CASRDRLVAFF.

This clonotype appeared many times. The chain combines TRBV4-1 with TRBJ1-2, with 9 bases matching TRBD1. Looked up from germline, CDR1 is MGHRA and CDR2 is YSYEKL. CDR3 length: 14 residues. J was trimmed by 9 bases and V by 1 base; bases with no gene match: 6. The CDR3 spells CASSQVGGQGSYTF. CDR3 in DNA: TGCGCCAGCAGCCAAGTAGGTGGACAGGGGAGCTACACCTTC.

J is TRBJ1-4 and V is TRBV2; 9 positions agree with TRBD1. In germline, CDR1 is SNHLY, CDR2 FYNNEI. CDR3 length: 17 amino acids. The J segment lost 5 bases and the V segment lost 5 bases, leaving 12 bases of the junction unmatched. This CDR3 is CASSFRTGGATNEKLFF. CDR3 nucleotide sequence: TGTGCCAGCAGTTTCCGAACAGGGGGCGCCACGAATGAAAAACTGTTTTTT.

This clonotype was counted between two and nine times. The chain employs TRBV29-1 and TRBJ1-2; a weak D match, TRBD1 (5 bases). Trimming shortened V by 4 bases and J by 10 bases, and 13 bases separated the two germline ends. This CDR3 has 11 residues. Germline loops: CDR1 SQVTM, CDR2 ANQGSEA. The CDR3 loop reads CSVVGQGIYTF. In nucleotides, the CDR3 is TGCAGCGTTGTAGGACAAGGAATCTACACCTTC.

This clonotype was counted a few times. The chain couples TRBV6-2 or TRBV6-3 to TRBJ1-5; 8 bases align to TRBD1. Germline CDR1 is MNHEY and CDR2 is SVGEGT. Unmatched junction bases numbered 13, after V lost 6 bases and J lost 3 bases. CDR3 length: 17 amino acids. CDR3 coding DNA: TGTGCCAGCAGCCCCAGGGGGCAGACTATTATCAATCAGCCCCAGCATTTT. This translates into CASSPRGQTIINQPQHF.

There are many counts of this clonotype. The V gene is TRBV30, the J gene TRBJ1-5, with D tentatively TRBD1 (6 bases). Trimming pared 2 bases from V and 5 bases from J, leaving 10 bases between. The germline V gene encodes CDR1 GTSNPN and CDR2 SVGIG (reference sequence). The CDR3 consists of 13 residues. The DNA for the CDR3 is TGTGCCTGGAGTAAAAGGGGGGATCAGCCCCAGCATTTT. It specifies CAWSKRGDQPQHF.

This clonotype was detected a few times. The gene calls are TRBV15 and TRBJ1-5; D possibly corresponds to TRBD1 (6 bases). This CDR3 has 13 residues. V was shortened by 9 bases and J by 4 bases, with 13 bases between the two germline ends. The germline V gene encodes CDR1 LNHNV and CDR2 YYDKDF (reference sequence). The CDR3 DNA follows: TGTGCCACTTCCCGGGACATAAATCAGCCCCAGCATTTT. Encoded protein: CATSRDINQPQHF. Combining the CDR3 with reference TRBV15 and TRBJ1-5 gives the whole variable domain DAMVIQNPRYQVTQFGKPVTLSCSQTLNHNVMYWYQQKSSQAPKLLFHYYDKDFNNEADTPDNFQSRRPNTSFCFLDIRSPGLGDTAMYLCATSRDINQPQHFGDGTRLSIL.

This clonotype was detected many times. V is TRBV3-1 and J is TRBJ2-2; unclear D gene. The CDR3 length is 13 residues. V was shortened by 11 bases and J by 5 bases, with 15 bases between the two germline ends. Germline CDR1 reads LGHDT; CDR2 reads YNNKEL (reference sequence). The CDR3 DNA reads TGTGCCTCCAAATTTGGCTCGACCGGGGAGCTGTTTTTT. Protein: CASKFGSTGELFF.

This clonotype was recorded at least ten times. The CDR3 region is CASSSSGTGLTDTQYF. The DNA of the CDR3 is TGTGCCAGCAGTTCCTCCGGGACAGGCCTCACAGATACGCAGTATTTT. V and J are TRBV7-3 and TRBJ2-3; 8 bases align to TRBD1. With 6 bases clipped from V and 2 bases from J, the junction kept 10 bases outside the gene matches. The CDR3 is 16 residues long. The germline gives CDR1 SGHTA, CDR2 FQGTGA.